The clone carrying this TCR beta chain appeared many times. Trimming shortened V by 6 bases and J by 0 bases, and 11 bases separated the two germline ends. This CDR3 contains 13 residues. CDR1 is DFQATT, CDR2 SNEGSKA, per germline (reference sequence). The data belong to a study of T cells of healthy individuals. TCRdb called the 5' RACE reads again in MiXCR, with one record for every CDR3 protein. The sample gives approximately 58,000 distinct CDR3 sequences, over 12% of which show up once; around 15% is in the top ten. The chain links TRBV20-1 to TRBJ1-2, with D possibly TRBD1 on 5 matching bases. This sequence originates from a human donor in good health. In DNA form, the CDR3 reads TGCAGTGCCCCGACAGCTTCTAACTATGGCTACACCTTC. It yields the protein CSAPTASNYGYTF.